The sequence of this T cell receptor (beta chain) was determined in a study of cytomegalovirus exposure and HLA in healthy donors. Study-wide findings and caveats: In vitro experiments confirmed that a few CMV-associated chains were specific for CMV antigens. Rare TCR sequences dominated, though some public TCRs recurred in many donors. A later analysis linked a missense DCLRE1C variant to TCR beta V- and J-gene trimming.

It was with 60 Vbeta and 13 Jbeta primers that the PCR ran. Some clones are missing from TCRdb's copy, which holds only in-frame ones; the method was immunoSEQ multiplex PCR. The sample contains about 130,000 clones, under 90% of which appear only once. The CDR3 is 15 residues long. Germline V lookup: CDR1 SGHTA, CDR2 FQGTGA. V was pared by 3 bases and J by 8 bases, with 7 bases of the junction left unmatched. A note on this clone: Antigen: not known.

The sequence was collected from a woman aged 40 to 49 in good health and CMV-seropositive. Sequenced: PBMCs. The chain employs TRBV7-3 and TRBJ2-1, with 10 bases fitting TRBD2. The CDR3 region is CASSFSSGRSDEQFF. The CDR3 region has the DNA TGTGCCAGCAGCTTCTCTAGCGGGAGATCCGATGAGCAGTTCTTC.